This T cell receptor beta chain was retrieved from a study of beta chain features in type 1 diabetes. Germline values: CDR1 SGDLS, CDR2 YYNGEE. Trimming shortened V by 0 bases and J by 0 bases, and 36 bases separated the two germline ends. The CDR3 spans 24 residues. Sorting that relied on CD45RO/CCR7/CD25/CD127/CD95/CD27 yielded CD4+ naive, central memory, regulatory and stem cell-like memory cells. Expressed TCRB transcripts were sequenced, since all the RNA that had been isolated was reverse transcribed. Data came from immunoSEQ multiplex PCR; TCRdb stores just in-frame clones and leaves some out. The sample records about 340,000 clones, 8% being singletons.

The sample taken for sequencing was central memory CD4+ T cells from blood. The chain is built from TRBV9 and TRBJ2-5; D perhaps matches TRBD1 (6 bases). The receptor was isolated from a woman between 18 and 29 years old in good health. In nucleotides, the CDR3 is TGTGCCAGCAGCGTAGCCGGTAAGGGGGTCGGTCTCTTTAAAGGGGTCGTGGACCAAGAGACCCAGTACTTC. Amino acids: CASSVAGKGVGLFKGVVDQETQYF.